A selection of T cell receptor beta chains follows, all from one sample in a study of T-cell memory formation after mild COVID-19. In TCRdb, the 5' RACE reads were re-called with MiXCR into one record per CDR3 protein. Counted here are about 560,000 distinct CDR3 sequences, about 20% occurring once; the ten biggest clones make up about 8.4%. Specimen: PBMCs or a T cell subset sorted from them (not recorded which). These receptors originate from an adult woman who had mild COVID-19 (a few samples of this study predate the infection). Cell type and time point are not known. The CDR3 runs from the conserved cysteine through the conserved F or W. D genes are given only for firm matches. Only part of the rows carry a size: once, few, many, or a class if the clone is expanded.

J: TRBJ2-1; size: few; V: TRBV6-5; D: TRBD1; DNA: TGTGCCAGCAGTGATCGTTTCGGGACAGGGGGCAATGAGCAGTTCTTC; CDR3: CASSDRFGTGGNEQFF
J: TRBJ1-1; size: few; V: TRBV12-5; D: TRBD1; DNA: TGTGCTAGTGGTTTTAGGGGACAGGGGGCGAGGGGGGTTACACGCACTGAAGCTTTCTTT; CDR3: CASGFRGQGARGVTRTEAFF
J: TRBJ2-5; size: NA; V: TRBV4-1; D: NA; DNA: TGCGCCAGCAGCCAAGATGAGACAGCACAGGAGGAGACCCAGTACTTC; CDR3: CASSQDETAQEETQYF
J: TRBJ2-3; size: NA; V: TRBV15; D: NA; DNA: TGTGCCACCAGCAGAGCGCCGACAGGAAGCACAGATACGCAGTATTTT; CDR3: CATSRAPTGSTDTQYF
J: TRBJ2-1; size: NA; V: TRBV19; D: TRBD2; DNA: TGTGCCAGTAGCCTGGCGGGAGAGGATGAGCAGTTCTTC; CDR3: CASSLAGEDEQFF
J: TRBJ2-7; size: few; V: TRBV14; D: NA; DNA: TGTGCCAGCAGCCAAAGCCAGGGGATCTACGAGCAGTACTTC; CDR3: CASSQSQGIYEQYF
J: TRBJ2-3; size: NA; V: TRBV6-6; D: NA; DNA: TGTGCCAGCAGTGGGGGACTCAGAGATACGCAGTATTTT; CDR3: CASSGGLRDTQYF
J: TRBJ2-5; size: once; V: TRBV18; D: NA; DNA: TGTGCCAGCTCACGACGGAGACAGATGGTCCAAGAGACCCAGTACTTC; CDR3: CASSRRRQMVQETQYF
J: TRBJ1-1; size: NA; V: TRBV6-1; D: TRBD1; DNA: TGTGCCAGCAGTGAAGCGCGAGGGGGCTGGACTGAAGCTTTCTTT; CDR3: CASSEARGGWTEAFF
J: TRBJ2-7; size: NA; V: TRBV20-1; D: NA; DNA: TGCAGTGCTAGAGATCTGGGTTCCTCCTACGAGCAGTACTTC; CDR3: CSARDLGSSYEQYF
J: TRBJ2-7; size: few; V: TRBV12-3/TRBV12-4; D: NA; DNA: TGTGCCAGCAGAACCCCGCAGGGCGAGCAGTACTTC; CDR3: CASRTPQGEQYF
J: TRBJ2-3; size: NA; V: TRBV7-3; D: TRBD2; DNA: TGTGCCAGCAGCCCTCCGGGCGGGGGGGAATATACGCAGTATTTT; CDR3: CASSPPGGGEYTQYF
J: TRBJ2-7; size: many; V: TRBV15; D: NA; DNA: TGTGCCACCAGCAGTGGGGTGCTGGGCGAGCAGTACTTC; CDR3: CATSSGVLGEQYF
J: TRBJ2-5; size: few; V: TRBV4-1; D: NA; DNA: TGCGCCAGCAGCCAAGATCGTCGTGGAAGAGCCGATCGGGAGACCCAGTACTTC; CDR3: CASSQDRRGRADRETQYF
J: TRBJ1-1; size: once; V: TRBV29-1; D: NA; DNA: TGCAGCGTTGATCTCCAGAACACTGAAGCTTTCTTT; CDR3: CSVDLQNTEAFF
J: TRBJ1-1; size: NA; V: TRBV9; D: NA; DNA: TGTGCCAGCAGCGTAGGGGGGGGCGAGACTGAAGCTTTCTTT; CDR3: CASSVGGGETEAFF
J: TRBJ2-7; size: NA; V: TRBV15; D: NA; DNA: TGTGCCACCAGCAGAGGGGGGTTAGTTTACGAGCAGTACTTC; CDR3: CATSRGGLVYEQYF
J: TRBJ2-3; size: NA; V: TRBV19; D: TRBD1; DNA: TGTGCCTGCCGGGACAGGGGAAGATCAGATACGCAGTATTTT; CDR3: CACRDRGRSDTQYF
J: TRBJ2-7; size: few; V: TRBV3-1; D: NA; DNA: TGTGCCAGCAGCCGTAAAGGGGGAGGCGACGAGCAGTACTTC; CDR3: CASSRKGGGDEQYF
J: TRBJ1-1; size: few; V: TRBV12-3/TRBV12-4; D: TRBD1; DNA: TGTGCCAGCATACAGGGGGATCACACTGAAGCTTTCTTT; CDR3: CASIQGDHTEAFF
J: TRBJ2-7; size: few; V: TRBV5-1; D: NA; DNA: TGCGCCAGCAGTAGAGTAGCGGACTCCTACGAGCAGTACTTC; CDR3: CASSRVADSYEQYF
J: TRBJ1-1; size: once; V: TRBV27; D: TRBD1; DNA: TGTGCCAGCAGACGACGGACAGGGGGCGCGGGGACTGAAGCTTTCTTT; CDR3: CASRRRTGGAGTEAFF